This TCR beta chain was retrieved from a study of blood T cell repertoires in COVID-19. The data were produced by immunoSEQ multiplex PCR, yet TCRdb's version contains in-frame clones alone and is incomplete. The table lists about 140,000 clones, 60% to 80% of them singletons. With V trimmed by 7 bases and J by 5 bases, 8 bases remained unmatched. This CDR3 comprises 15 residues. Germline CDR1 and CDR2: SGHRS and YFSETQ. This clonotype was obtained from a woman in her forties or fifties who had recovered from COVID-19. Input material: PBMCs or T cells enriched from blood (not recorded which). The rearrangement joins TRBV5-1 to TRBJ2-2; 10 bases map to TRBD1. CDR3 bases: TGCGCCAGCTCGAAGGACAGGGGGGAAACCGGGGAGCTGTTTTTT. This codes for CASSKDRGETGELFF. Based on the CDR3 plus reference TRBV5-1 and TRBJ2-2, the full variable domain is KAGVTQTPRYLIKTRGQQVTLSCSPISGHRSVSWYQQTPGQGLQFLFEYFSETQRNKGNFPGRFSGRQFSNSRSEMNVSTLELGDSALYLCASSKDRGETGELFFGEGSRLTVL.